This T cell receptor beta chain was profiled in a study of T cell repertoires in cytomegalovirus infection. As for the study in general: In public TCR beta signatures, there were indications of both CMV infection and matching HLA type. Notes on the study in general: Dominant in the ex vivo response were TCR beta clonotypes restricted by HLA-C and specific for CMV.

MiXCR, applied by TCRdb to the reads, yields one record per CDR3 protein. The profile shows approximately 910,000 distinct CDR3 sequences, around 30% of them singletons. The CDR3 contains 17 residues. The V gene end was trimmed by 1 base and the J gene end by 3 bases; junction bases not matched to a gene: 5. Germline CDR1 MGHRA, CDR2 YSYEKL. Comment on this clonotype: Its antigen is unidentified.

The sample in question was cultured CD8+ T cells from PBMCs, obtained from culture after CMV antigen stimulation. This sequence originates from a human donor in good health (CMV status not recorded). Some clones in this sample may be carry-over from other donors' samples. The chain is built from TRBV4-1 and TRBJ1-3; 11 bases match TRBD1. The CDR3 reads CASSQVGQGAGGNTIYF. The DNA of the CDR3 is TGCGCCAGCAGCCAAGTTGGACAGGGGGCCGGTGGAAACACCATATATTTT.